Below are 23 T cell receptor beta chains sequenced from a single sample in a study of T-cell reconstitution after alpha-beta-depleted transplantation in children. Unique molecular identifiers featured in how the TCRbeta library was prepared. One entry per CDR3 protein results from TCRdb running MiXCR on the PCR reads. This table holds 700,000 or so distinct CDR3 sequences, under 15% found once. Sequenced material: PBMCs, taken before TCRalphabeta/CD19-depleted stem cell transplant. The origin of the receptors is a girl aged 2-10 years with congenital amegakaryocytic thrombocytopenia, due to receive a stem cell transplant.

This clonotype was picked up many times. The chain joins TRBV5-1 to TRBJ2-1; TRBD1 matches at 10 bases. There are 16 residues in the CDR3. V trimming: 3 bases; J trimming: 4 bases; junction bases outside the gene matches: 7. Per the germline V gene, CDR1 is SGHRS and CDR2 is YFSETQ. DNA for the CDR3: TGCGCCAGCAGCTACTCCGGGACAGGGGTATACAATGAGCAGTTCTTC. The encoded protein is CASSYSGTGVYNEQFF.

The chain is built from TRBV29-1 and TRBJ1-2; D is ambiguous. Trimming stripped 3 bases from V and 5 bases from J, with 10 bases between. This CDR3 contains 12 residues. Germline V gives CDR1 SQVTM, CDR2 ANQGSEA. The CDR3 spells CSVDGARYGYTF. DNA for the CDR3: TGCAGCGTTGATGGAGCACGGTATGGCTACACCTTC.

This clonotype was counted many times. The chain recombines TRBV28 with TRBJ2-7; D perhaps matches TRBD2 (6 bases). This CDR3 region has 17 residues. V was pared by 4 bases and J by 5 bases, with 24 bases between. Per the germline V gene, CDR1 is MDHEN and CDR2 is SYDVKM. CDR3 nucleotides: TGTGCCAGCAGTTCCCGGGAGAATCTCCGGTTGTGGCACGAGCAGTACTTC. Protein: CASSSRENLRLWHEQYF.

The sample holds a few counts of this clonotype. The chain employs TRBV20-1 and TRBJ1-1, with 8 bases matching TRBD1. Germline CDR1 reads DFQATT; CDR2 reads SNEGSKA (reference sequence). The CDR3 has 14 residues. The V and J ends lost 0 bases and 6 bases, in that order; junction bases with no gene match: 6. The CDR3, as DNA: TGCAGTGCTAGAGATTTTGCGGACAGGGCTGAAGCTTTCTTT. Its translation is CSARDFADRAEAFF.

This chain joins TRBV24-1 and TRBJ1-5; 9 positions match TRBD1. V was pared by 7 bases and J by 7 bases, with 13 bases of the junction left unmatched. From germline, CDR1 is KGHDR and CDR2 SFDVKD. This CDR3 spans 16 amino acids. The CDR3 here is CATSSGTGPIKQPQHF. The CDR3 nucleotides read TGTGCCACCAGCTCCGGGACAGGGCCCATCAAGCAGCCCCAGCATTTT.

Many counts were recorded for this clonotype. The CDR3 nucleotides read TGCAGTGCTAGAGATCTTAGTGAAGCTTTCTTT. Translation: CSARDLSEAFF. The V call is TRBV20-1, the J call TRBJ1-1; no firm D call. Germline lookup yields CDR1 DFQATT and CDR2 SNEGSKA (reference sequence). This CDR3 has 11 residues. Trimming cost V 0 bases and J 7 bases, with 6 bases left between them.

This clonotype was seen repeatedly, ten times or more. This chain links TRBV20-1 with TRBJ1-1; a weak D match, TRBD1 (5 bases). The CDR3 extends over 12 amino acids. The V and J ends lost 6 bases and 3 bases respectively, with 11 bases between them. Germline V gives CDR1 DFQATT, CDR2 SNEGSKA (reference sequence). CDR3: CSAGESDTEAFF. The CDR3 DNA follows: TGCAGTGCGGGGGAATCGGACACTGAAGCTTTCTTT.

As concerns this clonotype: At one boundary the junction diverges from the germline segment, which might be a read error. V usage is TRBV3-1 and J usage is TRBJ1-4, with unresolved D. Germline assignment: CDR1 LGHDT and CDR2 YNNKEL (reference sequence). This CDR3 is 13 amino acids long. In DNA form, the CDR3 reads TGTACCAGCAGCCCCCAAACGGCTGAAAAACTGTTTTTT. This translates into CTSSPQTAEKLFF.

The rearrangement joins TRBV2 to TRBJ2-5; 9 bases are shared with TRBD2. This CDR3 comprises 16 residues. Per the germline V gene, CDR1 is SNHLY and CDR2 is FYNNEI. V was pared by 6 bases and J by 1 base, with 9 bases of the junction left unmatched. In DNA form, the CDR3 reads TGTGCCAGCAGGGACATAGCGGGGGTGACCCAAGAGACCCAGTACTTC. Translated: CASRDIAGVTQETQYF.

This clonotype was counted only a few times. The chain recombines TRBV20-1 with TRBJ2-3, with a tentative D call TRBD2 (5 bases). Germline assignment: CDR1 DFQATT and CDR2 SNEGSKA (reference sequence). V dropped 6 bases and J dropped 1 base, with 14 bases sitting between them. This CDR3 has 14 amino acids. The CDR3 is CSARTTGGTDTQYF. CDR3 nucleotide sequence: TGCAGTGCCAGGACCACCGGGGGCACAGATACGCAGTATTTT.

This clonotype was counted at least ten times. The gene calls are TRBV5-1 and TRBJ2-1, with D unclear. Trimming took off 6 bases at V and 4 bases at J, with 11 bases between the two ends. The CDR3 is made up of 13 amino acids. Looked up from germline, CDR1 is SGHRS and CDR2 is YFSETQ. The CDR3 nucleotides are TGCGCCAGCACCACAGCCGTTTACAATGAGCAGTTCTTC. This encodes CASTTAVYNEQFF.

This clonotype was seen ten or more times. The chain is built from TRBV20-1 and TRBJ1-2; the D gene is possibly TRBD1 (5 bases). The CDR3 has 15 amino acids. Germline V CDR1 and CDR2: DFQATT, SNEGSKA (reference sequence). Trimming left V 0 bases short and J 8 bases short, with 19 bases between. CDR3 loop: CSARDPATGGGGYTF. CDR3 DNA sequence: TGCAGTGCTAGAGATCCGGCTACGGGGGGTGGAGGCTACACCTTC.

This clonotype is a singleton in its sample. The gene calls are TRBV20-1 and TRBJ2-1; the D call may be TRBD1 or TRBD2 (5 bases each). V was clipped by 6 bases and J by 0 bases, with 18 bases between them. CDR1 and CDR2 from the germline V gene are DFQATT and SNEGSKA (reference sequence). CDR3 length: 16 amino acids. CDR3 coding DNA: TGCAGTGCAAATACTCAGGGACCCAGCTCCTACAATGAGCAGTTCTTC. Protein: CSANTQGPSSYNEQFF.

As concerns this clonotype: A much bigger clone sits one base away, suggesting this may be a read error. This chain connects TRBV10-3 to TRBJ2-2; D ambiguous. The CDR3 spans 13 residues. V was shortened by 8 bases and J by 7 bases, with 14 bases between the two germline ends. Germline CDR1 and CDR2: ENHRY and SYGVKD. This CDR3 reads CAILAPECGELFF. The CDR3 DNA follows: TGTGCCATCCTGGCCCCGGAGTGCGGGGAGCTGTTTTTT.

The sample holds a few counts of this clonotype. This sequence joins TRBV5-1 and TRBJ2-7; TRBD2 might be the D (5 bases). The germline V gene has CDR1 SGHRS and CDR2 YFSETQ. Deletions cut 0 bases from V and 2 bases from J, with 9 bases between. CDR3 length equals 14 residues. DNA for the CDR3: TGCGCCAGCAGCTTGGAGCGGAGAACCTACGAGCAGTACTTC. Translating it yields CASSLERRTYEQYF.

This clonotype was detected many times. The chain employs TRBV7-6 and TRBJ2-5, with D maybe TRBD1 (5 bases). CDR3 size: 17 residues. V was pared by 2 bases and J by 2 bases, with 18 bases between. Germline V gene data show CDR1 as SGHVS and CDR2 as FNYEAQ. The CDR3 sequence is CASSLRWLGARQETQYF. CDR3 coding DNA: TGTGCCAGCAGCTTACGGTGGCTAGGGGCAAGACAAGAGACCCAGTACTTC.

The sample holds many counts of this clonotype. The chain carries TRBV20-1 and TRBJ2-3; 9 bases map to TRBD2. J was trimmed by 3 bases and V by 6 bases; bases with no gene match: 4. Per the germline V gene, CDR1 is DFQATT and CDR2 is SNEGSKA (reference sequence). The CDR3 consists of 13 residues. The CDR3 protein is CSAGLAPTDTQYF. The CDR3 nucleotides are TGCAGTGCAGGACTAGCGCCTACAGATACGCAGTATTTT.

This clonotype was counted a few times. The gene calls are TRBV18 and TRBJ1-2; D not certain. The CDR3 length is 12 residues. CDR1 KGHSH and CDR2 LQKENI come from the germline V gene. V lost 2 bases and J 4 bases, leaving 5 bases between the germline ends. The DNA for the CDR3 is TGTGCCAGCTCACCAGGGTTCTATGGCTACACCTTC. Translated, it gives CASSPGFYGYTF.

This chain connects TRBV11-2 to TRBJ2-7; no firm D call. The germline V gene encodes CDR1 SGHAT and CDR2 FQNNGV. V lost 5 bases to trimming and J lost 0 bases, with 17 bases between them. The CDR3 extends over 16 amino acids. The CDR3 region has the DNA TGTGCCAGCAGCACCGATTACGGGCCCAGCTCCTACGAGCAGTACTTC. Protein sequence: CASSTDYGPSSYEQYF. The full variable domain, in which reference TRBV11-2 and TRBJ2-7 provide the parts outside the CDR3, is EAGVAQSPRYKIIEKRQSVAFWCNPISGHATLYWYQQILGQGPKLLIQFQNNGVVDDSQLPKDRFSAERLKGVDSTLKIQPAKLEDSAVYLCASSTDYGPSSYEQYFGPGTRLTVT.

The chain carries TRBV6-1 and TRBJ1-4; 7 bases are shared with TRBD1. The ends lost 7 bases at V and 7 bases at J; junction bases unmatched: 6. CDR3 length: 13 residues. The V gene's germline CDR1 is MNHNS and CDR2 SASEGT. CDR3 sequence reads: CASKKQGTEKLFF. For the CDR3, the DNA is TGTGCCAGCAAAAAACAGGGGACTGAAAAACTGTTTTTT.

This chain links TRBV20-1 with TRBJ1-6; a weak D match, TRBD1 (6 bases). Trimming removed 4 bases at V and 6 bases at J, with 7 bases between. The CDR3 has 12 amino acids. The germline V gene has CDR1 DFQATT and CDR2 SNEGSKA (reference sequence). CDR3 in amino acids: CSATGANSPLHF. The CDR3, as DNA: TGCAGTGCTACGGGGGCTAATTCACCCCTCCACTTT.

This clonotype was seen many times. V and J are TRBV20-1 and TRBJ2-1; tentative D call: TRBD1 (6 bases). The CDR3 runs 16 residues. Trimming removed 5 bases at V and 9 bases at J, with 26 bases between. CDR1 DFQATT and CDR2 SNEGSKA come from the germline V gene (reference sequence). The CDR3 sequence: CSAQRQVSRVTGEQFF. The CDR3 coding sequence is TGCAGTGCTCAAAGACAGGTCTCGAGGGTCACGGGTGAGCAGTTCTTC.

The count of this clonotype is one. The CDR3, as DNA: TGTGCCAGTAGTACCGGCCAACTAAACCAAGAGACCCAGTACTTC. The encoded protein is CASSTGQLNQETQYF. This chain connects TRBV19 to TRBJ2-5; D not resolved. The CDR3 has 15 residues. Trimming pared 4 bases from V and 0 bases from J, leaving 12 bases between. From germline, CDR1 is LNHDA and CDR2 SQIVND (reference sequence).